A selection of T cell receptor beta chains follows, all from one sample in a study of T cell responses to AZD1222 COVID-19 vaccine. Here immunoSEQ multiplex PCR was the method, and the copy in TCRdb shows in-frame clones only, minus some. The sample includes 95,000 to 130,000 clones, approximately 83% seen only once; the top ten take roughly 3.9%. This sample comprised peripheral blood, obtained on day 0 of MenACWY control vaccination. The receptors shown here come from an adult in good health. The CDR3 runs from the conserved cysteine through the conserved F or W. A D gene is named only where the DNA matches it firmly. The listing skips clone size in some rows; elsewhere it reads once, few, many or a size class.

v_gene	abundance	d_gene	j_gene	CDR3nt	CDR3aa
TRBV11-3	-	-	TRBJ2-7	TGTGCCAGCAGCCTAGACGGTTACGAGCAGTACTTC	CASSLDGYEQYF
TRBV24-1	-	TRBD1	TRBJ1-5	TGTGCCACCAGCGAAGGGACAGTCTTCAATCAGCCCCAGCATTTT	CATSEGTVFNQPQHF
TRBV18	-	-	TRBJ1-1	TGTGCCAGCTCACCGGGGTTTGCGGGGATTAACACTGAAGCTTTCTTT	CASSPGFAGINTEAFF
TRBV12-3/TRBV12-4	-	-	TRBJ1-6	TGTGCCAGCAGCCAAGGACACGGCACACCCCTCCACTTT	CASSQGHGTPLHF
TRBV5-5	few	TRBD2	TRBJ2-1	TGTGCCAGCAGCTTGGATGATTTGGGACTATCAAGTCCGTTCTTC	CASSLDDLGLSSPFF
TRBV6-2/TRBV6-3	-	-	TRBJ1-1	TGTGCCAGCAGTCGTACGTCGACAGTGAACACTGAAGCTTTCTTT	CASSRTSTVNTEAFF
TRBV5-5	-	TRBD1	TRBJ2-7	TGTGCCAGCAGCCTGGGACAGGGATCGCAGTACTTC	CASSLGQGSQYF
TRBV7-6	-	-	TRBJ2-3	TGTGCCAGCAGCTTCGGGGATACGCAGTATTTT	CASSFGDTQYF
TRBV29-1	-	-	TRBJ2-5	TGCAGCGCCCGGGTGGAGACCCAGTACTTC	CSARVETQYF
TRBV7-8	-	-	TRBJ1-1	TGTGCCAGCAGCCGTTTTCCGGACACTGAAGCTTTCTTT	CASSRFPDTEAFF
TRBV5-6	-	TRBD2	TRBJ2-7	TGTGCCAGCAGCTTAGACCGGGGAGTGACGAGCGGGGGGTTTGAGCAGTACTTC	CASSLDRGVTSGGFEQYF
TRBV15	-	-	TRBJ1-2	TGTGCCACCAGCAGAGAGGGGTCTGCTTACTATGGCTACACCTTC	CATSREGSAYYGYTF
TRBV14	-	-	TRBJ1-1	TGTGCCAGCAGCGCGCCTTGGACTGGACCCTCTCTGAACACTGAAGCTTTCTTT	CASSAPWTGPSLNTEAFF
TRBV28	-	-	TRBJ2-7	TGTGCCAGCAGTTTAGGGTTCAGGGATTACGAGCAGTACTTC	CASSLGFRDYEQYF
TRBV28	once	-	TRBJ1-4	TGTGCCAGCAGTATCGATAGCAGGGGATACGAAAAACTGTTTTTT	CASSIDSRGYEKLFF
TRBV7-2	-	-	TRBJ1-3	TGTGCCAGCAGACGTAACTCTGGAAACACCATATATTTT	CASRRNSGNTIYF
TRBV24-1	once	-	TRBJ1-6	TGTGCCATACGAGGGACACATAATTCACCCCTCCACTTT	CAIRGTHNSPLHF